Sequencing of this T cell receptor beta chain was carried out in a study of cytomegalovirus exposure and HLA in healthy donors. General observations from the study: The authors listed about 170 TCR beta chains as cytomegalovirus-associated. Despite most TCR sequences being rare, some public TCRs occurred in many donors.

Worth noting for this clone: Its target is unknown.

The V segment lost 5 bases and the J segment 3 bases; nucleotides outside the gene matches: 14. In germline, CDR1 is MDHEN, CDR2 SYDVKM. The CDR3 length is 19 residues. Vbeta (60) and Jbeta (13) primers were used in the PCR. Measured with immunoSEQ multiplex PCR; TCRdb has only the in-frame clones, and not every one. The sample consists of around 71,000 clones, about 64% of them appearing once. This chain links TRBV28 with TRBJ2-6, with TRBD1 matching over 9 bases. The source of this sequence is a man younger than 45 in good health and CMV-seropositive. The sample comprised PBMCs. CDR3: CASSEPRDRVTLGANVLTF. CDR3 DNA sequence: TGTGCCAGCAGTGAGCCCCGGGACAGGGTAACTCTTGGGGCCAACGTCCTGACTTTC.